These 23 T cell receptor beta chains were sequenced from one sample in a study of cytomegalovirus exposure and HLA in healthy donors (dated 2017 in TCRdb). The library was generated by the immunoSEQ multiplex PCR assay. For the multiplex PCR, a mixture combining 60 forward primers for TCR Vbeta segments and 13 reverse primers for TCR Jbeta segments was used. The source is immuneACCESS, and TCRdb retained only in-frame sequences with V and J called. Part of the clones is not carried over; for the studies checked, unresolved V genes explain less than half of this, and the remainder is unexplained. The sample includes some 200,000 clones, with approximately 79% observed a single time. The biggest ten clones account for approximately 1.5% of the sample. Specimen: PBMCs. The receptors shown here come from a girl under 18 in good health and CMV-seropositive.

V gene TRBV5-1 combines with J gene TRBJ1-3; the match to TRBD1 covers 7 bases. In germline, CDR1 is SGHRS, CDR2 YFSETQ. The CDR3 runs to 14 residues. After removal of 4 bases from V and 4 bases from J, the junction contained 5 bases not matched to a gene. The CDR3 DNA sequence: TGCGCCAGCAGCGACACAGGGGTCGGAAACACCATATATTTT. This gives the protein CASSDTGVGNTIYF.

The chain uses TRBV19 and TRBJ2-5; 10 bases map to TRBD2. This CDR3 contains 15 residues. Per germline, CDR1 LNHDA and CDR2 SQIVND (reference sequence). Trimming took 10 bases from V and 4 from J; bases not matched to a gene: 12. CDR3 sequence (DNA): TGTGCCACCTCGGAGCGGGGGGGCCGGGGAGAGACCCAGTACTTC. Its protein is CATSERGGRGETQYF.

The V gene is TRBV7-7, the J gene TRBJ2-1; 8 positions agree with TRBD1. V dropped 5 bases and J dropped 6; count of bases not matched to a gene: 9. This CDR3 has 15 residues. Germline V gene data show CDR1 as SSHAT and CDR2 as FNYEAQ (reference sequence). CDR3 sequence (DNA): TGTGCCAGCAGCCTCACCGGGACAGGACGCAATGAGCAGTTCTTC. This codes for CASSLTGTGRNEQFF.

The CDR3 loop reads CASSLAGPSYEQYF. The CDR3 DNA reads as TGTGCCAGCAGCTTAGCGGGGCCCTCCTACGAGCAGTACTTC. The chain recombines TRBV5-6 with TRBJ2-7, with 7 positions matching TRBD2. The CDR3 contains 14 residues. Looked up from germline, CDR1 is SGHDT and CDR2 is YYEEEE. The J segment lost 0 bases and the V segment lost 2 bases, leaving 2 bases of the junction unmatched. Full variable domain (outside the CDR3, taken from reference TRBV5-6 and TRBJ2-7): DAGVTQSPTHLIKTRGQQVTLRCSPKSGHDTVSWYQQALGQGPQFIFQYYEEEERQRGNFPDRFSGHQFPNYSSELNVNALLLGDSALYLCASSLAGPSYEQYFGPGTRLTVT.

V usage is TRBV5-5 and J usage is TRBJ2-7, with 7 bases that match TRBD2. CDR1 and CDR2 (germline): SGHKS, YYEKEE (reference sequence). This CDR3 is built from 19 residues. Trimming at V came to 4 bases and at J to 7 bases, leaving 26 bases not matched to a gene. CDR3 in amino acids: CASSTEWGLAELYVEEQYF. CDR3 coding DNA: TGTGCCAGCAGCACCGAATGGGGCCTAGCGGAACTGTATGTGGAGGAGCAGTACTTC.

V usage is TRBV18 and J usage is TRBJ1-2, with D possibly being TRBD1 (5 bases). Germline V gene data show CDR1 as KGHSH and CDR2 as LQKENI. V dropped 3 bases and J dropped 4 bases, with 12 bases sitting between them. This CDR3 spans 14 amino acids. The CDR3 coding sequence is TGTGCCAGCTCACCGTCTAGGAGGGGCTATGGCTACACCTTC. It encodes CASSPSRRGYGYTF.

The chain carries TRBV5-1 and TRBJ2-3, with 10 bases fitting TRBD2. The junction had 8 bases not matched to a gene; V was cut back by 1 base and J by 3 bases. Germline CDR1 reads SGHRS; CDR2 reads YFSETQ. This CDR3 is built from 17 residues. DNA for the CDR3: TGCGCCAGCAGCTTGCAGGCTAGCGGGGGAGGGACAGATACGCAGTATTTT. It is translated as CASSLQASGGGTDTQYF.

V usage is TRBV7-2 and J usage is TRBJ2-7; 7 bases agree with TRBD2. The CDR3 is made up of 15 amino acids. J lost 1 base, V lost 2 bases, and 5 bases had no gene match. Germline-derived CDR1 and CDR2 are SGHTA and FQGNSA. The CDR3 sequence: CASSLRAGWSYEQYF. The CDR3 DNA reads as TGTGCCAGCAGCTTAAGAGCGGGGTGGTCCTACGAGCAGTACTTC.

This clone turned up a few times. The J gene is TRBJ2-2, the V gene TRBV27, with D uncertain. Germline V CDR1 and CDR2: MNHEY, SMNVEV (reference sequence). V dropped 6 bases and J dropped 1 base, with 9 bases sitting between them. The CDR3 loop spans 14 amino acids. CDR3 sequence reads: CASSNKMNTGELFF. CDR3 DNA: TGTGCCAGCAGCAACAAGATGAACACCGGGGAGCTGTTTTTT.

V gene TRBV27 combines with J gene TRBJ2-7, with TRBD1 matching 9 bases. CDR3 length equals 15 residues. Germline V lookup: CDR1 MNHEY, CDR2 SMNVEV (reference sequence). The junction had 4 bases not matched to a gene; V was cut back by 3 bases and J by 1 base. CDR3 amino acids: CASSLAGTGSYEQYF. The CDR3 coding sequence is TGTGCCAGCAGTTTGGCCGGGACAGGGTCCTACGAGCAGTACTTC.

The sample holds one count of this clone. The chain employs TRBV9 and TRBJ2-1; tentative D call: TRBD2 (5 bases). Trimming removed 0 bases at V and 6 bases at J, with 13 bases between. The CDR3 extends over 15 amino acids. Per the germline V gene, CDR1 is SGDLS and CDR2 is YYNGEE. The CDR3 spells CASSVGAESRNEQFF. The DNA of the CDR3 is TGTGCCAGCAGCGTAGGAGCGGAATCTCGCAATGAGCAGTTCTTC.

The chain couples TRBV15 to TRBJ2-3, with 9 bases aligning to TRBD1. The CDR3 covers 14 residues. Germline CDR1 is LNHNV and CDR2 is YYDKDF (reference sequence). With V trimmed by 5 bases and J by 3 bases, 3 bases remained unmatched. The DNA of the CDR3 is TGTGCCACCAGCGGGGGACAGGGTACAGATACGCAGTATTTT. Amino acids: CATSGGQGTDTQYF.

The CDR3 sequence: CASSHRQGSYGYTF. As DNA, the CDR3 is TGTGCCAGCAGCCACAGACAGGGGAGCTATGGCTACACCTTC. The chain links TRBV14 to TRBJ1-2; 8 bases are a match to TRBD1. J lost 4 bases, V lost 3 bases, and 4 bases had no gene match. The length of the CDR3 is 14 residues. The germline gives CDR1 SGHDN, CDR2 FVKESK.

The chain combines TRBV7-2 with TRBJ1-6; no reliable D call. CDR3 size: 14 residues. CDR1 SGHTA and CDR2 FQGNSA come from the germline V gene. Trimming stripped 5 bases from V and 9 bases from J, with 14 bases between. CDR3 in amino acids: CASSPGEGVSPLHF. In DNA, the CDR3 is TGTGCCAGCAGCCCCGGGGAGGGTGTTTCACCCCTCCACTTT.

Only a few counts were recorded for this clone. J is TRBJ2-3 and V is TRBV25-1; D not certain. CDR3 size: 13 residues. V was shortened by 2 bases and J by 4 bases, with 7 bases between the two germline ends. The germline V gene encodes CDR1 MGHDK and CDR2 SYGVNS. CDR3 bases: TGTGCCAGCAGTGAAAGAAAGCCAGATACGCAGTATTTT. The encoded protein is CASSERKPDTQYF. Based on the CDR3 plus reference TRBV25-1 and TRBJ2-3, the full variable domain is EADIYQTPRYLVIGTGKKITLECSQTMGHDKMYWYQQDPGMELHLIHYSYGVNSTEKGDLSSESTVSRIRTEHFPLTLESARPSHTSQYLCASSERKPDTQYFGPGTRLTVL.

J is TRBJ1-4 and V is TRBV4-1; TRBD1 agrees at 9 bases. CDR3 size: 16 residues. Losses at the gene ends were 0 bases for V and 7 bases for J; bases not matched to a gene: 6. CDR1 and CDR2 (germline): MGHRA, YSYEKL. CDR3 region: CASSQDGTGLGEKLFF. The CDR3 region has the DNA TGCGCCAGCAGCCAAGATGGGACAGGGCTAGGTGAAAAACTGTTTTTT.

The rearrangement joins TRBV7-2 to TRBJ1-2; TRBD1 matches at 9 bases. Germline values: CDR1 SGHTA, CDR2 FQGNSA. The CDR3 runs 15 residues. Trimming at V came to 5 bases and at J to 0 bases, leaving 4 bases not matched to a gene. CDR3 DNA: TGTGCCAGCAGCCTCACAGGGGGCCCTAACTATGGCTACACCTTC. It is translated as CASSLTGGPNYGYTF.

This chain links TRBV4-2 with TRBJ2-2, with 14 bases identical to TRBD2. Germline V gene data show CDR1 as LGHNA and CDR2 as YNFKEQ. The CDR3 spans 16 residues. V was clipped by 0 bases and J by 6 bases; unmatched bases: 0. The CDR3 DNA reads TGTGCCAGCAGCCAAGAGACTAGCGGGGGGGCCGGGGAGCTGTTTTTT. Protein: CASSQETSGGAGELFF.

This clone came up a few times. This chain joins TRBV7-2 and TRBJ2-7; 10 positions match TRBD1. Trimming removed 5 bases from V and 7 bases from J; junction bases left unmatched: 8. The CDR3 spans 14 residues. Germline V CDR1 and CDR2: SGHTA, FQGNSA. The CDR3 here is CASSVDRGREEQYF. In nucleotides, the CDR3 is TGTGCCAGCAGCGTAGACAGGGGGCGCGAAGAGCAGTACTTC.

The chain employs TRBV5-1 and TRBJ2-7; TRBD2 aligns across 10 bases. This CDR3 region has 16 residues. With V trimmed by 5 bases and J by 2 bases, 10 bases remained unmatched. CDR1 and CDR2 from the germline V gene are SGHRS and YFSETQ. This chain's CDR3 is CASRISEAGGPYEQYF. In DNA form, the CDR3 reads TGCGCCAGCAGGATATCGGAAGCGGGGGGGCCCTACGAGCAGTACTTC.

For the CDR3, the DNA is TGTGCCAGCAGCTCCGGGGGTTTCTCCCGGAACGAGCAGTACTTC. Translating gives CASSSGGFSRNEQYF. This rearrangement joins TRBV11-2 to TRBJ2-7; TRBD2 might be the D (6 bases). There are 15 residues in the CDR3. CDR1 and CDR2 from the germline V gene are SGHAT and FQNNGV. V shed 4 bases and J shed 5 bases, with 18 bases lying between them.

This clone was seen only once. The chain links TRBV5-6 to TRBJ1-2; 11 bases align to TRBD1. The V and J ends lost 3 bases and 5 bases, in that order; junction bases with no gene match: 3. Germline-derived CDR1 and CDR2 are SGHDT and YYEEEE. The CDR3 totals 14 residues. The CDR3 spells CASSSGTGGYGYTF. As DNA, the CDR3 is TGTGCCAGCAGCTCCGGGACAGGGGGATATGGCTACACCTTC.

This rearrangement joins TRBV2 to TRBJ2-7; maybe TRBD1 (5 bases). Germline CDR1 is SNHLY and CDR2 is FYNNEI. The CDR3 contains 12 residues. Trimming cost V 6 bases and J 6 bases, with 12 bases left between them. CDR3: CASRPPGIEQYF. The CDR3 nucleotides are TGTGCCAGCAGGCCCCCAGGGATCGAGCAGTACTTC.